This passage covers 26 T cell receptor beta chains from one sample sequenced in a study of long-term antiretroviral therapy in people with HIV. immunoSEQ v3.0 was run at survey level. Clones were read by immunoSEQ multiplex PCR, and TCRdb kept only the in-frame ones, dropping some. This sample has about 16,000 clones; about 71% occur once, and the top ten carry roughly 15%. This specimen was unsorted PBMCs, taken 1.5 years before starting antiretroviral therapy. The receptors stem from a woman aged 50 to 65 with HIV.

This clone was seen only once. This chain uses TRBV27 with TRBJ2-7, with 9 bases aligning to TRBD1. Germline V gives CDR1 MNHEY, CDR2 SMNVEV (reference sequence). CDR3 length equals 15 residues. V dropped 4 bases and J dropped 12; count of bases not matched to a gene: 16. Written as DNA, the CDR3 is TGTGCCAGCAGTTCCCTTCCCCCGGGACAGGGTGGGATGTACTTC. Translation gives CASSSLPPGQGGMYF.

This chain joins TRBV10-2 and TRBJ2-3; D is undetermined. Germline CDR1 is WSHSY and CDR2 is SAAADI. This CDR3 contains 12 residues. V was cut by 5 bases and J by 4 bases, with 7 bases left in between. The CDR3 DNA is TGCGCCAGCAGTACAAATCCAGATACGCAGTATTTT. This gives the protein CASSTNPDTQYF.

V usage is TRBV28 and J usage is TRBJ1-1; D unresolved. Deletions cut 10 bases from V and 3 bases from J, with 9 bases between. Germline V gives CDR1 MDHEN, CDR2 SYDVKM. CDR3 length: 11 amino acids. This CDR3 is CATRGYTEAFF. The DNA for the CDR3 is TGTGCCACGCGGGGATACACTGAAGCTTTCTTT. Full variable domain (outside the CDR3, taken from reference TRBV28 and TRBJ1-1): DVKVTQSSRYLVKRTGEKVFLECVQDMDHENMFWYRQDPGLGLRLIYFSYDVKMKEKGDIPEGYSVSREKKERFSLILESASTNQTSMYLCATRGYTEAFFGQGTRLTVV.

The V gene is TRBV6-5, the J gene TRBJ2-5; a possible D gene is TRBD1 (5 bases). Germline CDR1 and CDR2: MNHEY and SVGAGI. The CDR3 consists of 16 residues. V was trimmed by 2 bases and J by 0 bases, leaving 13 bases between them. Here the CDR3 reads CASSYGADKYQETQYF. Here the CDR3 DNA reads TGTGCCAGCAGTTACGGGGCAGATAAGTACCAAGAGACCCAGTACTTC.

The V gene is TRBV6-5, the J gene TRBJ1-2; weak D call: TRBD1 (5 bases). Germline lookup yields CDR1 MNHEY and CDR2 SVGAGI. Trimming pared 6 bases from V and 8 bases from J, leaving 19 bases between. This CDR3 has 14 amino acids. The CDR3 region has the DNA TGTGCCAGCAGAAGACGGGACGGAGGGTTAGGCTACACCTTC. Translation: CASRRRDGGLGYTF.

V and J are TRBV7-2 and TRBJ2-3; possibly TRBD1 for D (5 bases). CDR1 and CDR2 from the germline V gene are SGHTA and FQGNSA. CDR3 length: 13 amino acids. V lost 4 bases and J lost 6, with 11 bases in between. The CDR3 is CASSYDRADTQYF. In DNA, the CDR3 is TGTGCCAGCAGCTACGACAGAGCGGATACGCAGTATTTT.

CDR3 DNA sequence: TGTGCCAGCAGCGCAACCGAAGGGGGTACCGGGGAGCTGTTTTTT. This sequence encodes CASSATEGGTGELFF. The V call is TRBV9, the J call TRBJ2-2; a possible D gene is TRBD1 (6 bases). There are 15 residues in the CDR3. The germline CDR1 and CDR2 sequences are SGDLS and YYNGEE. The germline V and J ends were trimmed by 3 bases and 5 bases, with 14 bases remaining between them.

The rearrangement uses TRBV11-2 and TRBJ1-2; D perhaps matches TRBD1 (5 bases). The CDR3 loop spans 14 amino acids. V dropped 1 base and J dropped 7 bases, with 13 bases sitting between them. Germline V gives CDR1 SGHAT, CDR2 FQNNGV. DNA for the CDR3: TGTGCCAGCAGCTTAGGCAGGGCGGATAGTGGCTACACCTTC. Protein sequence: CASSLGRADSGYTF.

The chain employs TRBV5-1 and TRBJ2-1; D may be TRBD1 (7 bases). Trimming removed 7 bases from V and 9 bases from J, with 26 bases in between. The germline gives CDR1 SGHRS, CDR2 YFSETQ. This CDR3 has 16 amino acids. For the CDR3, the DNA is TGCGCCAGCGCTCGGGCCCGGTTGGAGGGGGCCGGTGAGCAGTTCTTC. It is translated as CASARARLEGAGEQFF.

The genes are TRBV6-5 and TRBJ2-5; D perhaps matches TRBD1 (7 bases). The CDR3 extends over 13 amino acids. V was clipped by 6 bases and J by 7 bases, with 15 bases between them. Germline loops: CDR1 MNHEY, CDR2 SVGAGI. The CDR3 here is CASSHRQGGTQYF. For the CDR3, the DNA is TGTGCCAGCAGCCACCGACAGGGAGGGACCCAGTACTTC.

The J gene is TRBJ2-4, the V gene TRBV11-2; D is unclear. Trimming left V 6 bases short and J 1 base short, with 13 bases between. The CDR3 is made up of 15 amino acids. Germline loops: CDR1 SGHAT, CDR2 FQNNGV. CDR3 sequence (DNA): TGTGCCAGCAGTCTCTTACGAGAGGCCAAAAACATTCAGTACTTC. As protein: CASSLLREAKNIQYF.

The gene calls are TRBV9 and TRBJ1-3; no definite D call. This CDR3 is 12 amino acids long. Per germline, CDR1 SGDLS and CDR2 YYNGEE. Trimming removed 4 bases from V and 4 bases from J, with 6 bases in between. The CDR3 region has the DNA TGTGCCAGCAGCCCCCGGGGAAACACCATATATTTT. Encoded protein: CASSPRGNTIYF.

This clone has just a few counts. This chain uses TRBV7-9 with TRBJ1-2; D remains ambiguous. Germline V gene data show CDR1 as SEHNR and CDR2 as FQNEAQ (reference sequence). The CDR3 is made up of 15 amino acids. The ends were cut back, 4 bases at V and 6 bases at J, with 18 bases in the middle. Here the CDR3 DNA reads TGTGCCAGCAGCTATGAGACCGAAAGGGATCATGGCTACACCTTC. It encodes CASSYETERDHGYTF. Full variable domain (outside the CDR3, taken from reference TRBV7-9 and TRBJ1-2): DTGVSQNPRHKITKRGQNVTFRCDPISEHNRLYWYRQTLGQGPEFLTYFQNEAQLEKSRLLSDRFSAERPKGSFSTLEIQRTEQGDSAMYLCASSYETERDHGYTFGSGTRLTVV.

The chain combines TRBV7-2 with TRBJ2-7; TRBD2 agrees at 10 bases. The germline V gene encodes CDR1 SGHTA and CDR2 FQGNSA. The CDR3 extends over 15 amino acids. With 1 base clipped from V and 3 bases from J, the junction kept 3 bases outside the gene matches. This chain's CDR3 is CASSLGAGGLYEQYF. The CDR3 DNA follows: TGTGCCAGCAGCTTAGGAGCGGGGGGGCTCTACGAGCAGTACTTC.

The gene calls are TRBV10-3 and TRBJ2-1, with 11 bases that match TRBD2. CDR1 ENHRY and CDR2 SYGVKD come from the germline V gene. Unmatched junction bases numbered 8, after V lost 2 bases and J lost 8 bases. CDR3 length: 16 amino acids. The CDR3 sequence: CAISELLAGGEDEQFF. CDR3 nucleotide sequence: TGTGCCATCAGTGAGCTTCTAGCGGGGGGAGAGGATGAGCAGTTCTTC.

There are a few counts of this clone. The rearrangement joins TRBV28 to TRBJ1-2; TRBD1 matches at 7 bases. The CDR3 has 16 residues. The germline gives CDR1 MDHEN, CDR2 SYDVKM. J lost 6 bases, V lost 5 bases, and 15 bases had no gene match. DNA for the CDR3: TGTGCCAGCAGTGCCCAACCGGGACAGAGGACCAATGGCTACACCTTC. Its translation: CASSAQPGQRTNGYTF.

Written as DNA, the CDR3 is TGTGCCAGCAAGCTCCTGAGGACCGGGGAGCTGTTTTTT. Translating it yields CASKLLRTGELFF. The rearrangement links TRBV27 to TRBJ2-2; D not certain. Germline V lookup: CDR1 MNHEY, CDR2 SMNVEV (reference sequence). Trimming took off 7 bases at V and 5 bases at J, with 11 bases between the two ends. This CDR3 is 13 amino acids long.

By share, this clone counts as medium-sized. This chain joins TRBV7-9 and TRBJ1-2; D is ambiguous. The V end lost 3 bases, the J end lost 1 base, and 6 bases lay between the germline ends. CDR3 size: 13 residues. Germline CDR1 reads SEHNR; CDR2 reads FQNEAQ (reference sequence). CDR3 region: CASSFPFNYGYTF. CDR3 in DNA: TGTGCCAGCAGCTTTCCGTTTAACTATGGCTACACCTTC. The full variable domain, with the rest looked up from reference TRBV7-9 and TRBJ1-2, is DTGVSQNPRHKITKRGQNVTFRCDPISEHNRLYWYRQTLGQGPEFLTYFQNEAQLEKSRLLSDRFSAERPKGSFSTLEIQRTEQGDSAMYLCASSFPFNYGYTFGSGTRLTVV.

V is TRBV10-3 and J is TRBJ2-1; D is uncertain. V was trimmed by 0 bases and J by 5 bases, leaving 14 bases between them. The CDR3 extends over 16 amino acids. The germline gives CDR1 ENHRY, CDR2 SYGVKD. This chain's CDR3 is CAISESGSLLNNEQFF. CDR3 nucleotides: TGTGCCATCAGTGAGTCGGGTAGCCTTCTAAACAATGAGCAGTTCTTC.

V is TRBV15 and J is TRBJ2-1; 9 positions agree with TRBD2. Germline CDR1 LNHNV, CDR2 YYDKDF (reference sequence). This CDR3 contains 17 residues. J gave up 2 bases and V 2 bases, and 7 bases lay outside the gene matches. CDR3 sequence: CATSRLGGTSPYNEQFF. CDR3 DNA sequence: TGTGCCACCAGCAGATTGGGGGGGACTAGCCCCTACAATGAGCAGTTCTTC.

About this clone: Different DNA sequences within this sample yield the same CDR3. CDR3 in DNA: TGTGCCAGCAGCTTAGCGGGGGGGCAGGAGACCCAGTACTTC. Translation gives CASSLAGGQETQYF. The chain combines TRBV7-9 with TRBJ2-5; D is perhaps TRBD2 (7 bases). The CDR3 totals 14 residues. Germline V gene data show CDR1 as SEHNR and CDR2 as FQNEAQ (reference sequence). Trimming removed 0 bases at V and 5 bases at J, with 10 bases between.

This chain connects TRBV10-1 to TRBJ1-6; 7 bases map to TRBD1. This CDR3 has 16 amino acids. Germline V CDR1 and CDR2: WNHNN, SYGVQD (reference sequence). V lost 7 bases to trimming and J lost 1 base; unmatched junction nucleotides: 7. In nucleotides, the CDR3 is TGCGCCAGCAAGGAGGCCAGGGGGTCCTATAATTCACCCCTCCACTTT. Its protein is CASKEARGSYNSPLHF.

This clone was seen only once. The V and J genes are TRBV7-9 and TRBJ1-1; no firm D call. The length of the CDR3 is 11 residues. V lost 2 bases and J 6 bases, leaving 4 bases between the germline ends. Germline CDR1 SEHNR, CDR2 FQNEAQ (reference sequence). The CDR3 loop is CASSLRAEAFF. The CDR3, as DNA: TGTGCCAGCAGCTTAAGGGCTGAAGCTTTCTTT.

The V and J genes are TRBV12-5 and TRBJ2-1, with 7 bases lining up with TRBD2. Germline CDR1 LGHNT, CDR2 FRNRAP. The J segment lost 0 bases and the V segment lost 7 bases, leaving 12 bases of the junction unmatched. The CDR3 totals 17 residues. The CDR3 DNA reads as TGTGCTAGTGATAGCGGGCAAGTTATTAGCTCCTACAATGAGCAGTTCTTC. This encodes CASDSGQVISSYNEQFF.

The J gene is TRBJ1-6, the V gene TRBV6-5; 7 bases fit TRBD1. The length of the CDR3 is 15 residues. V was clipped by 6 bases and J by 2 bases; unmatched bases: 4. Per the germline V gene, CDR1 is MNHEY and CDR2 is SVGAGI. The CDR3 DNA reads as TGTGCCAGCAGGCCTGGGACAGCCTATAATTCACCCCTCCACTTT. It encodes CASRPGTAYNSPLHF.

The rearrangement joins TRBV5-1 to TRBJ2-3; no clear D gene. Germline lookup yields CDR1 SGHRS and CDR2 YFSETQ. V lost 4 bases and J lost 6, with 15 bases in between. The CDR3 contains 14 residues. The CDR3 loop reads CASSGTPALDTQYF. CDR3 DNA sequence: TGCGCCAGCAGCGGCACCCCGGCTCTGGATACGCAGTATTTT. Looking up the rest from reference TRBV5-1 and TRBJ2-3 gives the full variable domain: KAGVTQTPRYLIKTRGQQVTLSCSPISGHRSVSWYQQTPGQGLQFLFEYFSETQRNKGNFPGRFSGRQFSNSRSEMNVSTLELGDSALYLCASSGTPALDTQYFGPGTRLTVL.